This TCR beta chain was captured by sequencing in a study of blood T cell repertoires in COVID-19. Study-level background: The analysed material was cDNA or gDNA that came from T cells, B-cell-depleted T cells, or PBMCs.

As handled by the study authors: Researchers report that nucleated cell counts were estimated from reference gene primer amplification. Clones were read by immunoSEQ multiplex PCR, and TCRdb kept only the in-frame ones, dropping some. That table is the source of V, J and clone size, and D and trimming were worked out from the DNA. The sample comprises approximately 36,000 clones, around 85% of which are singletons, and around 5% rests with the top ten. Germline V gives CDR1 SNHLY, CDR2 FYNNEI. Losses at the gene ends were 0 bases for V and 2 bases for J; bases not matched to a gene: 9. This CDR3 spans 18 amino acids.

The specimen sequenced was peripheral blood. The rearrangement links TRBV2 to TRBJ2-5, with 10 bases that match TRBD2. This clonotype was obtained from a man aged 45-65 years with active COVID-19. The CDR3 protein is CASSEAGSGGAGQETQYF. The CDR3 DNA sequence: TGTGCCAGCAGTGAAGCAGGGAGCGGGGGGGCCGGGCAAGAGACCCAGTACTTC.